This TCR beta chain was recovered during a study of response to subunit inactivated influenza vaccine. Study-wide results and limits: With each seasonal influenza vaccination, the authors suggested, few new T cells are recruited.

The CDR3 sequence is 11 residues long. With 0 bases removed from V and 14 bases from J, the gap between germline ends came to 11 bases. Germline loops: CDR1 SGHDT, CDR2 YYEEEE. MiXCR was run by TCRdb on the RT-PCR reads, yielding one entry per CDR3 protein. This sample carries 300,000 to 350,000 distinct CDR3 sequences, about a fifth of them seen once, and the ten largest clones take roughly 10%. About this clonotype itself: Antigen: not known.

The sequenced sample was PBMCs from blood, obtained about 19 months after vaccination. This receptor was taken from a man aged 45-69 years who received an inactivated influenza vaccine. The chain is built from TRBV5-6 and TRBJ1-2, with D perhaps matching TRBD1 (5 bases). CDR3 protein: CASSLGTSGTF. CDR3 coding DNA: TGTGCCAGCAGCTTGGGGACATCGGGTACCTTC.